This TCR beta chain is drawn from a study of CD8 T cells in ankylosing spondylitis. This clonotype showed up just a few times. Germline V lookup: CDR1 SGHRS, CDR2 YFSETQ. The CDR3 is 14 amino acids. Trimming removed 3 bases from V and 5 bases from J; junction bases left unmatched: 6. Quantitative molecular-barcoded 5'-RACE generated the TCR beta libraries. One entry per CDR3 protein, called by TCRdb with MiXCR from the 5' RACE reads. The repertoire holds about 130,000 distinct CDR3 sequences, with more than 5.5% as singletons. The chain combines TRBV5-1 with TRBJ2-7; 9 bases are shared with TRBD1. The sample was blood, either unsorted or a sorted T cell fraction (not recorded which). The sequence was obtained from a female donor with ankylosing spondylitis or in good health (not recorded which). The CDR3 bases are TGCGCCAGCAGCTCGACGGGGACAGGGAACGAGCAGTACTTC. Protein: CASSSTGTGNEQYF.